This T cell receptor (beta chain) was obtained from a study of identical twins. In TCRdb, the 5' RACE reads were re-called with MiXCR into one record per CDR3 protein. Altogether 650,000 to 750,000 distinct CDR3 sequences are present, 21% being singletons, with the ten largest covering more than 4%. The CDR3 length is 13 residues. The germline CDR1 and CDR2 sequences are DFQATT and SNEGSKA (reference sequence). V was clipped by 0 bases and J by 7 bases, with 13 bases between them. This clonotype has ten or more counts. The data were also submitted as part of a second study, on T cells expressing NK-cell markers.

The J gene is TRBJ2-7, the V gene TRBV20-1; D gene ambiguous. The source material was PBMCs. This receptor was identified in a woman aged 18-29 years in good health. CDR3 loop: CSARERPLREQYF. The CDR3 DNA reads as TGCAGTGCTAGAGAGCGACCACTCCGGGAGCAGTACTTC.